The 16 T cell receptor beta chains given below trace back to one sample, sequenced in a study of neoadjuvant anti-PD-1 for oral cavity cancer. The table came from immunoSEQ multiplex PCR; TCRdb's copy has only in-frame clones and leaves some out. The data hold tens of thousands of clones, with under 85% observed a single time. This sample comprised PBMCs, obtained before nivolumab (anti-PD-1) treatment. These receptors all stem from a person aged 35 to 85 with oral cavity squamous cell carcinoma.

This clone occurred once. The CDR3 DNA follows: TGTGCCAGCAGCTTAGATCGAGGGGATTCTGGGGCCAACGTCCTGACTTTC. This codes for CASSLDRGDSGANVLTF. This chain links TRBV11-3 with TRBJ2-6; perhaps D is TRBD1 or TRBD2 (5 bases each). Trimming removed 0 bases from V and 1 base from J, with 10 bases in between. CDR3 size: 17 residues. Germline loops: CDR1 SGHNT, CDR2 YENEEA. Filled out from reference TRBV11-3 and TRBJ2-6, the complete variable domain reads EAGVVQSPRYKIIEKKQPVAFWCNPISGHNTLYWYLQNLGQGPELLIRYENEEAVDDSQLPKDRFSAERLKGVDSTLKIQPAELGDSAVYLCASSLDRGDSGANVLTFGAGSRLTVL.

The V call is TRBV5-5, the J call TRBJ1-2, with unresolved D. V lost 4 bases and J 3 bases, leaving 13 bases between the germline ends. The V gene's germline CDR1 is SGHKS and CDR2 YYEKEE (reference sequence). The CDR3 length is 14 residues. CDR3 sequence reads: CASSPRTSYYGYTF. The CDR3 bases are TGTGCCAGCAGCCCAAGGACTTCGTACTATGGCTACACCTTC.

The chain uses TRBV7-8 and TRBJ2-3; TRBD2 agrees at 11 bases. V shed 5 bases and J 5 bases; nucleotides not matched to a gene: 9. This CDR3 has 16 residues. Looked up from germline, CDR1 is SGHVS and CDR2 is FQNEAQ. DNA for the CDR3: TGTGCCAGCAGCCTCTTAGCGGGAGGGCCTGGAGATACGCAGTATTTT. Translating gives CASSLLAGGPGDTQYF.

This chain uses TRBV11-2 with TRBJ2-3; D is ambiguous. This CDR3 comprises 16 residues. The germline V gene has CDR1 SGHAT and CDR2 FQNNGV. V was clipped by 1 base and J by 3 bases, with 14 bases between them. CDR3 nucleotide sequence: TGTGCCAGCAGCTTAGGGGGTTATATAAAAACAGATACGCAGTATTTT. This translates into CASSLGGYIKTDTQYF.

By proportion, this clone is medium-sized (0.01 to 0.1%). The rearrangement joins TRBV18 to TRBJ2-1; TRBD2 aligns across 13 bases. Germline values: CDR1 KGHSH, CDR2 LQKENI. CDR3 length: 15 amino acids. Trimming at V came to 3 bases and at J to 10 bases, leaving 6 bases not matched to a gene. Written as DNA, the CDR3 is TGTGCCAGCTCACCCCGACTAGCGGGGGGCGGCGAGCAGTTCTTC. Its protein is CASSPRLAGGGEQFF.

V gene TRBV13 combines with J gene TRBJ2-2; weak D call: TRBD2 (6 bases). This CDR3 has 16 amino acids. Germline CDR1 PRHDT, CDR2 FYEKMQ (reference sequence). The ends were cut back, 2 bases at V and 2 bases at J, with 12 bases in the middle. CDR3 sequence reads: CASSLKWGVNTGELFF. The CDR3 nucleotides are TGTGCCAGCAGCTTAAAGTGGGGGGTCAACACCGGGGAGCTGTTTTTT.

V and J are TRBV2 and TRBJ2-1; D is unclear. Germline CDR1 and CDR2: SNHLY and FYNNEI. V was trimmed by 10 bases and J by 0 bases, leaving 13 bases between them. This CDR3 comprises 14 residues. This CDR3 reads CAKGDPSSYNEQFF. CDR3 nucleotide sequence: TGTGCCAAAGGAGATCCCAGCTCCTACAATGAGCAGTTCTTC.

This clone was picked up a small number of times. This CDR3 is CASSWDTYGYTF. For the CDR3, the DNA is TGTGCCAGCAGCTGGGACACCTATGGCTACACCTTC. The chain combines TRBV28 with TRBJ1-2, with D possibly being TRBD1 (6 bases). V lost 6 bases and J lost 4, with 9 bases in between. This CDR3 comprises 12 residues. The germline CDR1 and CDR2 sequences are MDHEN and SYDVKM.

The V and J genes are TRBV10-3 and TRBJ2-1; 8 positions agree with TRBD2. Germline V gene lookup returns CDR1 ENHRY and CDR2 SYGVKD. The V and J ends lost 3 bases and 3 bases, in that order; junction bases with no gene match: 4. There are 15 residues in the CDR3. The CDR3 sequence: CAISDQRGIYNEQFF. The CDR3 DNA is TGTGCCATCAGTGATCAGCGGGGGATCTACAATGAGCAGTTCTTC.

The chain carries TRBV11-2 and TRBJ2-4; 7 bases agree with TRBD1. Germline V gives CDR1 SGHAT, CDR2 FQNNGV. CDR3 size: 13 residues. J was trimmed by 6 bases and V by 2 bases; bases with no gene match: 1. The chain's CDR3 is CASSLRGLNIQYF. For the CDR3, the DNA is TGTGCCAGCAGCTTAAGGGGGCTAAACATTCAGTACTTC.

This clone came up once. CDR3 sequence: CASSSRPGQYEQYF. For the CDR3, the DNA is TGCGCCAGCAGTTCAAGACCCGGACAGTACGAGCAGTACTTC. The rearrangement links TRBV5-1 to TRBJ2-7; a possible D gene is TRBD1 (6 bases). Germline CDR1 and CDR2: SGHRS and YFSETQ. Trimming cost V 5 bases and J 4 bases, with 16 bases left between them. The CDR3 has 14 residues. Using reference TRBV5-1 and TRBJ2-7 for the parts outside the CDR3, the full variable domain is KAGVTQTPRYLIKTRGQQVTLSCSPISGHRSVSWYQQTPGQGLQFLFEYFSETQRNKGNFPGRFSGRQFSNSRSEMNVSTLELGDSALYLCASSSRPGQYEQYFGPGTRLTVT.

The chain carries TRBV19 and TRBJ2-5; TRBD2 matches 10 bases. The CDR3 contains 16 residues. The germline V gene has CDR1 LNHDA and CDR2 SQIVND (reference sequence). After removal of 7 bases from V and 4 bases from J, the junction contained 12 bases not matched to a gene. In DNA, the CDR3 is TGTGCCAGTACCAACCCTAGGGCTAGCGGGGGAGAGACCCAGTACTTC. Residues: CASTNPRASGGETQYF.

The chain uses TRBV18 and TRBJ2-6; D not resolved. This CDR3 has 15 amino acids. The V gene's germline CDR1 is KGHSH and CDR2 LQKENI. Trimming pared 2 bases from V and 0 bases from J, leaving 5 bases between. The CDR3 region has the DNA TGTGCCAGCTCACCAAGGGTCTCTGGGGCCAACGTCCTGACTTTC. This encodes CASSPRVSGANVLTF.

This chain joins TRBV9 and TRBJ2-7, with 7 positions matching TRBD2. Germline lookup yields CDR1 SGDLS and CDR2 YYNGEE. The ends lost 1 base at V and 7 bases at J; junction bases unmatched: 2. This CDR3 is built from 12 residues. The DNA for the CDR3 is TGTGCCAGCAGCGTACCCGGGGGGGAGCAGTACTTC. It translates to CASSVPGGEQYF.

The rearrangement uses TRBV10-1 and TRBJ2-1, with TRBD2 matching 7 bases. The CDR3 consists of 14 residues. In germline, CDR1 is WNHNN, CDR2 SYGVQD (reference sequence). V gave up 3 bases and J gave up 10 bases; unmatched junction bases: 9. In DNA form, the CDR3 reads TGCGCCAGCAGTGAACAGCGAGCTAGCGGCGAGCAGTTCTTC. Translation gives CASSEQRASGEQFF.

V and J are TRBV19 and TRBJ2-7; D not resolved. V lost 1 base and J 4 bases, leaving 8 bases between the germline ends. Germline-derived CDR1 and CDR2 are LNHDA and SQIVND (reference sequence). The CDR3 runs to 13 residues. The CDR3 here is CASSIAGGYEQYF. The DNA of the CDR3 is TGTGCCAGTAGTATAGCGGGCGGATACGAGCAGTACTTC.